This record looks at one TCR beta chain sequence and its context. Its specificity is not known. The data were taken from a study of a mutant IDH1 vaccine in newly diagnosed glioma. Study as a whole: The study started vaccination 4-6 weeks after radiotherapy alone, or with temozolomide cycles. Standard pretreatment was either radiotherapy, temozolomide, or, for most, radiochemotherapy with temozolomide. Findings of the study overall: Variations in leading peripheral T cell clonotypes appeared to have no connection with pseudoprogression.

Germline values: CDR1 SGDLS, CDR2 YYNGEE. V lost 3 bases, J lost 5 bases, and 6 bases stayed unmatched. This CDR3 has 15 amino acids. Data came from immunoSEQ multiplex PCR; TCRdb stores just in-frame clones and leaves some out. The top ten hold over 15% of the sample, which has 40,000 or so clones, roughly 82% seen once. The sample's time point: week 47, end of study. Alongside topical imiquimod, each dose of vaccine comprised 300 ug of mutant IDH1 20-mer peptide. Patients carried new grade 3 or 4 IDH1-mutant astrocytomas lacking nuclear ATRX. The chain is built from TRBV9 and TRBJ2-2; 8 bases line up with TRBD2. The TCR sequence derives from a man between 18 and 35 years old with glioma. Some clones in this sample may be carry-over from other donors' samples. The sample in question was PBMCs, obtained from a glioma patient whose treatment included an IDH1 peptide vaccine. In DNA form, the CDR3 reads TGTGCCAGCAGCGCCGGACTAGCTGTAACCGGGGAGCTGTTTTTT. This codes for CASSAGLAVTGELFF.